Each of the 30 T cell receptor beta chains below was sequenced from the same sample in a study of CD8+CD57+ T cells in acquired aplastic anemia. The template used for profiling TCR beta VDJ and CDR3 was genomic DNA. TCRdb called the reads again in MiXCR, with one record for every CDR3 protein. The profile shows about 160,000 distinct CDR3 sequences, roughly 45% of them singletons. All patients picked for sequencing had shown, by flow cytometry, an expansion of CD8+CD57+ cells. Sequencing was done on a sample of sorted CD4+, CD8+, or CD8+CD57+ T cells (not recorded which) from PBMCs. These receptors were obtained from a human donor with aplastic anemia.

V gene TRBV5-1 combines with J gene TRBJ2-7; 7 bases match TRBD1. The V gene end was trimmed by 4 bases and the J gene end by 2 bases; junction bases not matched to a gene: 24. Germline CDR1 SGHRS, CDR2 YFSETQ. CDR3 length: 20 residues. This CDR3 reads CASSTNPSGPGQTLAYEQYF. In DNA form, the CDR3 reads TGCGCCAGCAGCACCAACCCCTCGGGTCCGGGACAGACACTTGCCTACGAGCAGTACTTC.

This clonotype was found many times. The genes are TRBV11-1 and TRBJ2-1; 13 bases align to TRBD2. The CDR3 totals 16 residues. Per germline, CDR1 SGHAT and CDR2 FQDESV (reference sequence). V lost 2 bases to trimming and J lost 8 bases; unmatched junction nucleotides: 6. The CDR3, as DNA: TGTGCCAGCAGCTTAAGGACTAGCGGGAGCGTCGATGAGCAGTTCTTC. Protein: CASSLRTSGSVDEQFF. The whole variable domain, filled in from reference TRBV11-1 and TRBJ2-1, reads EAEVAQSPRYKITEKSQAVAFWCDPISGHATLYWYRQILGQGPELLVQFQDESVVDDSQLPKDRFSAERLKGVDSTLKIQPAELGDSAMYLCASSLRTSGSVDEQFFGPGTRLTVL.

A few counts support this clonotype. V and J are TRBV3-1 and TRBJ1-1; D not resolved. CDR3 length equals 14 residues. Germline loops: CDR1 LGHDT, CDR2 YNNKEL (reference sequence). V shed 0 bases and J shed 8 bases, with 13 bases lying between them. The CDR3 sequence is CASSQDRASLEAFF. CDR3 bases: TGTGCCAGCAGCCAAGATCGGGCATCACTGGAAGCTTTCTTT.

In this sample, this clonotype turned up many times. The chain recombines TRBV18 with TRBJ2-7, with no clear D. The CDR3 spans 12 residues. The V gene lost 3 bases and the J gene lost 1 base, with 4 bases spanning the gap. CDR1 KGHSH and CDR2 LQKENI come from the germline V gene. The CDR3 nucleotides read TGTGCCAGCTCACCTTTTTCCTACGAGCAGTACGTC. Translation: CASSPFSYEQYV.

At least ten counts were recorded for this clonotype. This sequence joins TRBV5-4 and TRBJ2-7, with 14 bases that match TRBD2. The CDR3 contains 17 residues. V dropped 3 bases and J dropped 1; count of bases not matched to a gene: 6. The germline gives CDR1 SGHNT, CDR2 YYREEE (reference sequence). The DNA for the CDR3 is TGTGCCAGCAGCTCCGGGACTAGCGGGAGTCGGTCCTACGAGCAGTACGTC. This codes for CASSSGTSGSRSYEQYV.

This chain joins TRBV15 and TRBJ2-5, with a tentative D call TRBD1 (6 bases). Germline V gene lookup returns CDR1 LNHNV and CDR2 YYDKDF (reference sequence). The CDR3 runs 15 residues. Deletions cut 9 bases from V and 3 bases from J, with 20 bases between. The CDR3 here is CATHPGTRKEETQYF. The CDR3 DNA follows: TGTGCCACTCATCCAGGGACAAGGAAGGAAGAGACCCAGTACTTC. The whole variable domain, remainder taken from reference TRBV15 and TRBJ2-5, is DAMVIQNPRYQVTQFGKPVTLSCSQTLNHNVMYWYQQKSSQAPKLLFHYYDKDFNNEADTPDNFQSRRPNTSFCFLDIRSPGLGDTAMYLCATHPGTRKEETQYFGPGTRLLVL.

This clonotype was counted a single time. The chain has TRBV7-3 and TRBJ2-7, with a possible D match to TRBD1 (7 bases). Trimming shortened V by 0 bases and J by 2 bases, and 17 bases separated the two germline ends. This CDR3 is 17 amino acids long. Germline loops: CDR1 SGHTA, CDR2 FQGTGA. CDR3 nucleotide sequence: TGTGCCAGCAGCTTAACGTTCCAGGGACAGCGGGCCTACGAGCAGTACTTC. It encodes CASSLTFQGQRAYEQYF.

This clonotype was seen many times. The CDR3 nucleotides are TGTGCCAGCAGCTTAGCGCAAGGGGGGGCCGGGGGGACCCAGTACTTC. This encodes CASSLAQGGAGGTQYF. The chain recombines TRBV7-2 with TRBJ2-5, with D possibly TRBD2 on 7 matching bases. The CDR3 covers 16 residues. The germline V gene has CDR1 SGHTA and CDR2 FQGNSA. V was pared by 0 bases and J by 7 bases, with 18 bases between.

This clonotype showed up many times. CDR3 DNA: TGTGCCAGTAGTATTTGGTCAGGGGACTATGGCTACACCTTC. Translated: CASSIWSGDYGYTF. The chain carries TRBV19 and TRBJ1-2; tentatively, D is TRBD1 (6 bases). Trimming shortened V by 3 bases and J by 3 bases, and 11 bases separated the two germline ends. CDR1 is LNHDA and CDR2 is SQIVND in the germline V gene (reference sequence). The length of the CDR3 is 14 residues.

This chain connects TRBV25-1 to TRBJ1-2; D might be TRBD1 (6 bases). The CDR3 spans 15 residues. V shed 3 bases and J shed 2 bases, with 13 bases lying between them. Germline V gene data show CDR1 as MGHDK and CDR2 as SYGVNS. The chain's CDR3 is CASSDSGGANYGYTF. The CDR3 bases are TGTGCCAGCAGTGACTCTGGGGGGGCGAACTATGGCTACACCTTC.

The CDR3 bases are TGCAGCGCCAAGAACACTGAAGCTTTCTTT. This sequence encodes CSAKNTEAFF. The chain has TRBV29-1 and TRBJ1-1; D is unresolved. The CDR3 totals 10 residues. Trimming removed 7 bases at V and 1 base at J, with 4 bases between. Germline assignment: CDR1 SQVTM and CDR2 ANQGSEA.

This clonotype was seen more than once but under ten times. J is TRBJ2-7 and V is TRBV5-5; no clear D gene. The germline CDR1 and CDR2 sequences are SGHKS and YYEKEE (reference sequence). The V end lost 3 bases, the J end lost 5 bases, and 15 bases lay between the germline ends. The CDR3 loop spans 14 amino acids. Written as DNA, the CDR3 is TGTGCCAGCAGCTCCAAGTGGGGTCTTGACGAGCAGTACTTC. It encodes CASSSKWGLDEQYF.

A few counts support this clonotype. The CDR3 is CASSHRMGPPGANVLTF. CDR3 nucleotide sequence: TGTGCCAGCAGCCACAGGATGGGGCCTCCTGGGGCCAACGTCCTGACTTTC. J is TRBJ2-6 and V is TRBV3-1, with D possibly matching TRBD1 (5 bases). The germline V and J ends were trimmed by 3 bases and 2 bases, with 14 bases remaining between them. The CDR3 length is 17 residues. Germline V gene sequence: CDR1 LGHDT, CDR2 YNNKEL (reference sequence).

At least ten counts were recorded for this clonotype. V and J are TRBV9 and TRBJ2-5; D not resolved. The CDR3 is 16 amino acids. Trimming took 0 bases from V and 4 from J, leaving 16 bases between them. CDR1 SGDLS and CDR2 YYNGEE come from the germline V gene. This CDR3 is CASSVGNPIVGETQYF. The CDR3 nucleotides read TGTGCCAGCAGCGTAGGGAACCCCATCGTGGGAGAGACCCAGTACTTC.

This clonotype has just a few counts. The V gene is TRBV27, the J gene TRBJ1-6; the D is unclear. The CDR3 length is 16 residues. Germline CDR1 reads MNHEY; CDR2 reads SMNVEV (reference sequence). The V end was cut by 2 bases, the J end by 0 bases, with 8 bases between. CDR3 sequence: CASSLGKISYNSPLHF. Written as DNA, the CDR3 is TGTGCCAGCAGTTTAGGGAAGATCTCCTATAATTCACCCCTCCACTTT.

In its sample, this clonotype was seen many times. V and J are TRBV5-1 and TRBJ1-5, with 7 bases fitting TRBD1. The germline V gene has CDR1 SGHRS and CDR2 YFSETQ. The length of the CDR3 is 14 residues. V shed 7 bases, J shed 4 bases, and the junction held 8 bases outside the gene matches. The CDR3 nucleotides read TGCGCCAGCTCAGAAGGACAGGTTAATCAGCCCCAGCATTTT. Protein product: CASSEGQVNQPQHF.

This clonotype showed up just once. Compared with germline, one end of the junction differs, possibly owing to a read error. This chain uses TRBV24-1 with TRBJ2-5, with D perhaps given as TRBD1 or TRBD2 (5 bases each). The CDR3 loop spans 17 amino acids. The germline V gene has CDR1 KGHDR and CDR2 SFDVKD. The CDR3 here is CASSPRGQGKIQETQYF. The CDR3 nucleotides read TGTGCCAGCAGTCCCCGAGGGCAGGGTAAGATCCAAGAGACCCAGTACTTC.

The V call is TRBV25-1, the J call TRBJ2-7, with D perhaps matching TRBD1 (6 bases). The CDR3 runs 13 residues. The V and J ends lost 4 bases and 5 bases respectively, with 12 bases between them. The germline CDR1 and CDR2 sequences are MGHDK and SYGVNS. The chain's CDR3 is CASSAHQGNEQYF. The CDR3 DNA is TGTGCCAGCAGTGCCCACCAGGGGAACGAGCAGTACTTC.

This clonotype was recorded a few times. A read error may explain this, as a much larger clone is one base away. The V call is TRBV11-2, the J call TRBJ2-3; 7 positions match TRBD1. The CDR3 totals 16 residues. Germline values: CDR1 SGHAT, CDR2 FQNNGV. CDR3 sequence (DNA): TGTGCCAGCAGCTTCTTTGAGGGGGCGAGCACAGATACGCGGTATTTT. Its protein product is CASSFFEGASTDTRYF.

With regard to this clonotype: At one end, the junction sequence differs from germline, possibly due to a read error. The rearrangement joins TRBV7-9 to TRBJ1-6; maybe TRBD1 (5 bases). From germline, CDR1 is SEHNR and CDR2 FQNEAQ (reference sequence). The CDR3 totals 14 residues. CDR3 coding DNA: TGCGCCAGCAGCTTAGGACACGTTAATTCACCCCTCCACTTT. It translates to CASSLGHVNSPLHF.

As to this clonotype: This may be a read error: a much more frequent sequence differs by one nucleotide. The gene calls are TRBV7-9 and TRBJ1-1; no definite D call. Germline assignment: CDR1 SEHNR and CDR2 FQNEAQ (reference sequence). Deletions cut 3 bases from V and 4 bases from J, with 12 bases between. The CDR3 loop spans 14 amino acids. The CDR3 nucleotides are TGTGCCAGCAGCTTGGAACAAGTCTTCACTGAAGCTTTCTTT. Amino acids: CASSLEQVFTEAFF.

In regard to this clonotype: The junction differs from germline at one of its ends, possibly a read error. This chain's CDR3 is CATSREGQGADTQYF. The CDR3 DNA reads as TGTGCCACCAGCCGAGAGGGGCAGGGGGCAGATACGCAGTATTTT. This rearrangement joins TRBV15 to TRBJ2-3, with 7 bases aligning to TRBD1. CDR1 and CDR2 from the germline V gene are LNHNV and YYDKDF (reference sequence). This CDR3 has 15 residues.

This clonotype was recorded many times. The chain has TRBV2 and TRBJ2-2; D unclear. Trimming pared 8 bases from V and 9 bases from J, leaving 10 bases between. Germline V gene lookup returns CDR1 SNHLY and CDR2 FYNNEI. The length of the CDR3 is 11 residues. CDR3: CASGVGRELFF. The CDR3 nucleotides are TGTGCCAGCGGCGTGGGCAGGGAGCTGTTTTTT. Supplemented by reference TRBV2 and TRBJ2-2, the full variable domain reads EPEVTQTPSHQVTQMGQEVILRCVPISNHLYFYWYRQILGQKVEFLVSFYNNEISEKSEIFDDQFSVERPDGSNFTLKIRSTKLEDSAMYFCASGVGRELFFGEGSRLTVL.

This chain joins TRBV2 and TRBJ1-5, with D possibly matching TRBD1 (5 bases). This CDR3 region has 13 residues. The V gene lost 7 bases and the J gene lost 7 bases, with 14 bases spanning the gap. CDR1 is SNHLY and CDR2 is FYNNEI in the germline V gene. In nucleotides, the CDR3 is TGTGCCAGCAAAGGAGACAGCGAGCAGCCCCAGCATTTT. This codes for CASKGDSEQPQHF. Combining the CDR3 with reference TRBV2 and TRBJ1-5 gives the whole variable domain EPEVTQTPSHQVTQMGQEVILRCVPISNHLYFYWYRQILGQKVEFLVSFYNNEISEKSEIFDDQFSVERPDGSNFTLKIRSTKLEDSAMYFCASKGDSEQPQHFGDGTRLSIL.

This clonotype occurred many times. The chain carries TRBV18 and TRBJ1-1, with D unclear. The germline V gene encodes CDR1 KGHSH and CDR2 LQKENI. CDR3 length: 12 amino acids. V lost 0 bases and J 5 bases, leaving 4 bases between the germline ends. The CDR3 protein is CASSPPGTEAFF. The CDR3 DNA follows: TGTGCCAGCTCACCACCAGGGACTGAAGCTTTCTTT.

The chain uses TRBV9 and TRBJ2-3; no clear D. Between the trimmed V and J ends, which lost 3 bases and 0 bases, there was a span of 5 bases. This CDR3 has 13 residues. The germline CDR1 and CDR2 sequences are SGDLS and YYNGEE. The chain's CDR3 is CASSAPSTDTQYF. The CDR3 DNA reads TGTGCCAGCAGCGCCCCGAGCACAGATACGCAGTATTTT.

With respect to this clonotype: An end of the junction differs from the germline gene, which may be a read error. V and J are TRBV29-1 and TRBJ1-1, with no clear D. The CDR3 runs 13 residues. Germline V CDR1 and CDR2: SQVTM, ANQGSEA. CDR3 sequence: CSVEGQSNAEASF. The CDR3 DNA reads TGCAGCGTTGAAGGGCAGTCCAACGCTGAAGCTTCCTTT.

V usage is TRBV19 and J usage is TRBJ2-7; D not resolved. V was pared by 4 bases and J by 2 bases, with 6 bases between. This CDR3 is 12 amino acids long. Germline V gene sequence: CDR1 LNHDA, CDR2 SQIVND (reference sequence). DNA of the CDR3: TGTGCCAGTAGTAATGTCCCCTACGAGCAGTACTTC. Protein sequence: CASSNVPYEQYF. Complete variable domain (other parts from reference TRBV19 and TRBJ2-7): DGGITQSPKYLFRKEGQNVTLSCEQNLNHDAMYWYRQDPGQGLRLIYYSQIVNDFQKGDIAEGYSVSREKKESFPLTVTSAQKNPTAFYLCASSNVPYEQYFGPGTRLTVT.

This clonotype was counted ten times or more. The genes are TRBV7-9 and TRBJ2-1; possibly TRBD2 for D (5 bases). Germline CDR1 reads SEHNR; CDR2 reads FQNEAQ (reference sequence). The CDR3 runs to 14 residues. V lost 3 bases to trimming and J lost 7 bases, with 13 bases between them. The CDR3 DNA reads TGTGCCAGCAGCTTCGGAGGTCTGGCGAATGAGCAGTTCTTC. Translating gives CASSFGGLANEQFF.

The chain recombines TRBV10-3 with TRBJ2-1, with TRBD1 identical over 9 bases. This CDR3 contains 14 residues. Germline CDR1 reads ENHRY; CDR2 reads SYGVKD. Trimming took 6 bases from V and 6 from J; bases not matched to a gene: 6. The CDR3 coding sequence is TGTGCCATCAGCGGACAGGGGCAGCCCAATGAGCAGTTCTTC. Its protein is CAISGQGQPNEQFF.